This TCR beta chain originates from a study of T cells in Graves' hyperthyroidism and ophthalmopathy (dated 2019 in TCRdb). The study in broad terms: TCR V-J signatures able to tell the groups apart were searched for in a discovery cohort of 100 patients, of whom over 40 had Graves' ophthalmopathy and about 55 had stable Graves' hyperthyroidism. An independent validation cohort of fewer than 20 hyperthyroidism patients and some 15 patients who later progressed to ophthalmopathy tested prospective prediction of ophthalmopathy. The roughly 94 discovery patients were randomly divided into training and test sets at a 7:3 ratio. In addition, the study compared T-cell repertoires in thyroid tissue and in blood from several Graves' hyperthyroidism patients. Following sampling, methimazole starting at 30 mg daily was given to hyperthyroidism patients, and high-dose intravenous methylprednisolone was given to ophthalmopathy patients. The paper reports TCR Vbeta CDR3 sequencing of approximately 140 peripheral blood samples: around 45 ophthalmopathy, 75 to 80 hyperthyroidism and 17 progressor patients. Study-wide conclusions, independent of this receptor: Blood samples also contained most of the expanded thyroid clonotypes (frequency above 0.001), which suggests that blood repertoires may reflect thyroid immune responses. No statistical method was used to set the sample size in advance, and investigators knew the group allocation. In validation, the model predicted progression to ophthalmopathy a median of about 6.5 months before onset, with 70% to 71% sensitivity and about 72% specificity. Ophthalmopathy was separated from stable hyperthyroidism by a 13 V-J signature model, with over 85% sensitivity and about 81% specificity obtained in cross-validation and 80%/75% obtained in testing.

Exclusion was applied to patients with uncontrolled infections, other autoimmune diseases, pregnancy or lactation. Diagnoses were established on the basis of clinical symptoms, serum thyroxine and TRAb, thyroid ultrasound, and orbital computed tomography. Trizol reagent was used to extract total RNA, and RNA quality was then checked on an Agilent 2100 Bioanalyzer. Comment on this clonotype: Its antigen remains unidentified. Qualities for individual bases were not recorded, and no much larger clone is one base off.

Including the terminal cysteine and phenylalanine, the CDR3 comprises 13 residues. The CDR3 DNA has 39 bases and is translated from base 1. From the germline V gene, CDR1 is ENHRY and CDR2 is SYGVKD. Amplification of TCR beta CDR3 regions was carried out from RNA transcripts. The first round of RT-PCR for the TCR CDR3 was performed with the HTBI primer set and the Qiagen OneStep RT-PCR kit. A second multiplex PCR round built the libraries, followed by size selection and purification. Paired-end sequencing of the libraries was performed with 100 bp reads on an Illumina HiSeq2000. On the study's bioinformatics: SOAPnuke was used to process the raw data, throwing out any read that contained adapters or uncalled bases, had a mean Phred below 15, or lacked an exact constant-primer or identifier match. COPE v1.2.5 was used to merge high-quality paired reads, and clonotypes were defined as unique nucleotide sequences. Clonotypes were aligned to IMGT TRBV, TRBD and TRBJ reference segments using MiTCR v1.1. Only V-J combinations with frequency above 0.0001, covering roughly 99% of repertoires, were analysed. The TCS score was defined as the ratio of F50 (clonal expansion) to E x V (chaos), calculated using BLOSUM62-based TCRdist between CDR3 peptides within each V-J. Welch's t-statistics and random forest reduced just over 500 V-J features to 13, which were used in a naive Bayes classifier (R e1071). Thyroid-blood repertoire similarity was quantified with the Morisita-Horn index. The raw public reads went through TCRdb reprocessing: fastp at Q25, MiXCR clone calling, in-frame beta chains kept. Every CDR3 protein is listed once, alongside the most common genes and DNA of its rows. Clone size and V and J calls follow TCRdb, not the original study. The sample table lists 540,000 or so distinct CDR3 sequences, under 60% of them with a count of one. The ten largest clones take up under 20% of the sample.

The specimen was peripheral blood or thyroid tissue (not recorded which). The clonotype originates from an adult woman with Graves' disease, either hyperthyroidism or ophthalmopathy (not recorded which). This chain joins TRBV10-3 to TRBJ2-5; TRBD2 is possibly the D segment (7 matching bases). The DNA reads TGTGCAAGGGGTGGGGGGGCGCTGGAGACCCAGTACTTC. This gives the protein CARGGGALETQYF.